The 7 T cell receptor beta chains below were found in one sample sequenced in a study of read filtering for tumor transcriptome and immune sequencing. This library used about 360 ng RNA and molecular barcoded adaptors spanning alpha/delta and beta/gamma chains. MiXCR, applied by TCRdb to the reads, yields one record per CDR3 protein. Among about 58,000 distinct CDR3 sequences listed, approximately 13% were seen once. Specimen: a population of CD138-negative cells sorted from bone marrow. The source is a donor at least 40 years old with multiple myeloma.

The J gene is TRBJ2-7, the V gene TRBV9; D possibly corresponds to TRBD1 (6 bases). The CDR3 has 14 residues. Germline V gene lookup returns CDR1 SGDLS and CDR2 YYNGEE. Deletions cut 6 bases from V and 0 bases from J, with 13 bases between. The CDR3 loop is CASTRDTSSYEQYF. The CDR3 DNA reads TGTGCCAGCACACGGGACACAAGCTCCTACGAGCAGTACTTC.

This clonotype was seen at least ten times. The rearrangement joins TRBV7-9 to TRBJ1-3, with 7 bases that match TRBD1. This CDR3 region has 16 residues. Germline CDR1 SEHNR, CDR2 FQNEAQ (reference sequence). J lost 0 bases, V lost 7 bases, and 9 bases had no gene match. The CDR3 spells CASNEGQRFSGNTIYF. DNA of the CDR3: TGTGCCAGCAATGAGGGACAGCGATTCTCTGGAAACACCATATATTTT.

The table lists this clonotype with many counts. This chain links TRBV7-9 with TRBJ2-5, with 8 nucleotides matching TRBD2. The V and J ends lost 0 bases and 2 bases, in that order; junction bases with no gene match: 2. The CDR3 has 15 amino acids. In germline, CDR1 is SEHNR, CDR2 FQNEAQ (reference sequence). The CDR3 bases are TGTGCCAGCAGCTTAGCTAGCGGGAATCAAGAGACCCAGTACTTC. This sequence encodes CASSLASGNQETQYF.

J is TRBJ2-5 and V is TRBV20-1, with a possible D match to TRBD1 (6 bases). The V gene's germline CDR1 is DFQATT and CDR2 SNEGSKA (reference sequence). V lost 0 bases and J lost 0, with 11 bases in between. CDR3 length: 15 residues. CDR3 residues: CSARDSQGNQETQYF. CDR3 sequence (DNA): TGCAGTGCTAGAGATTCACAGGGAAACCAAGAGACCCAGTACTTC.

This clonotype was seen repeatedly, ten times or more. V usage is TRBV3-1 and J usage is TRBJ1-1; D may be TRBD1 (6 bases). The germline V and J ends were trimmed by 4 bases and 11 bases, with 17 bases remaining between them. Germline CDR1 and CDR2: LGHDT and YNNKEL (reference sequence). CDR3 length equals 13 residues. The CDR3 protein is CASSPRGAGAAFF. Written as DNA, the CDR3 is TGTGCCAGCAGCCCTAGAGGTGCAGGGGCCGCTTTCTTT.

Comment on this clonotype: At one boundary the junction diverges from the germline segment, which might be a read error. The V gene is TRBV25-1, the J gene TRBJ1-4; a weak D match, TRBD1 (5 bases). There are 14 residues in the CDR3. CDR1 MGHDK and CDR2 SYGVNS come from the germline V gene. The chain's CDR3 is CASSRPGAGGKLLF. DNA for the CDR3: TGCGCCAGCAGTCGCCCTGGGGCGGGAGGAAAACTGTTGTTT.

This clonotype was seen repeatedly, ten times or more. The chain combines TRBV7-9 with TRBJ1-6, with D perhaps TRBD1 (6 bases). The CDR3 extends over 16 amino acids. CDR1 and CDR2 (germline): SEHNR, FQNEAQ (reference sequence). V was trimmed by 5 bases and J by 0 bases, leaving 11 bases between them. The CDR3 sequence is CASSPQGSSYNSPLHF. CDR3 sequence (DNA): TGTGCCAGCAGCCCCCAGGGGAGCTCCTATAATTCACCCCTCCACTTT.